This T cell receptor beta chain was retrieved from a study of T cells in Graves' hyperthyroidism and ophthalmopathy. General study points: Clonotypes that were expanded in thyroid above 0.001 mostly appeared in blood too. For ophthalmopathy, model prediction preceded onset by a median about 6 months.

Only a few counts were recorded for this clonotype. The antigen is not known. There were TCR beta CDR3 regions amplified from RNA transcripts. In the first-round RT-PCR of the TCR CDR3, the HTBI primer set was used. TCRdb itself ran the multiplex PCR reads through MiXCR, one entry per CDR3 protein. Here the sample spans about 500,000 distinct CDR3 sequences, roughly 17% being singletons. Ophthalmopathy cases scored 3 or more on the Clinical Activity Score and 4 or more on NOSPECS grade, with duration below 3 months. This CDR3 region has 14 residues. Germline V lookup: CDR1 MNHNS, CDR2 SASEGT. J gave up 2 bases and V 6 bases, and 6 bases lay outside the gene matches.

This clonotype was obtained from a woman in her late teens or twenties with Graves' ophthalmopathy. V usage is TRBV6-1 and J usage is TRBJ1-1, with 7 positions matching TRBD1. The material sequenced was blood. The CDR3 nucleotides read TGTGCCAGCAGAAGTACAGGGGACAACACTGAAGCTTTCTTT. Encoded protein: CASRSTGDNTEAFF.